These 30 T cell receptor beta chains were sequenced from one sample in a study of long-term antiretroviral therapy in people with HIV. At the survey level, the v3.0 immunoSEQ assay was run. Libraries were prepared by immunoSEQ multiplex PCR; TCRdb keeps only in-frame clonotypes and omits some of them. The repertoire holds about 18,000 clones, with approximately 81% as singletons. Sequences were derived from unsorted PBMCs, sampled 0.3 years after starting antiretroviral therapy. Receptors were obtained from a woman in her fifties or sixties with HIV.

This chain joins TRBV10-3 and TRBJ1-6, with TRBD1 matching 9 bases. This CDR3 spans 16 amino acids. V lost 3 bases to trimming and J lost 10 bases; unmatched junction nucleotides: 10. The germline V gene encodes CDR1 ENHRY and CDR2 SYGVKD. CDR3 region: CAISETLQGAKSPLHF. CDR3 in DNA: TGTGCCATCAGTGAAACCTTACAGGGGGCCAAATCACCCCTCCACTTT.

In DNA form, the CDR3 reads TGCACCAGCAGCCAAGCCTGTTCGCTGAGGGGCTCCTACGAGCAGTACTTC. Protein product: CTSSQACSLRGSYEQYF. This rearrangement joins TRBV1 to TRBJ2-7. TRBV1 is noted as a pseudogene. The CDR3 has 17 amino acids.

The V and J genes are TRBV19 and TRBJ1-1; D remains ambiguous. Germline values: CDR1 LNHDA, CDR2 SQIVND (reference sequence). V lost 3 bases and J lost 1, with 6 bases in between. The CDR3 totals 13 residues. CDR3 DNA: TGTGCCAGTAGTATTGGACCGAACACTGAAGCTTTCTTT. As protein: CASSIGPNTEAFF.

The chain is built from TRBV5-5 and TRBJ1-2, with TRBD1 as a possible D gene (5 bases). V was shortened by 0 bases and J by 3 bases, with 18 bases between the two germline ends. From germline, CDR1 is SGHKS and CDR2 YYEKEE (reference sequence). CDR3 length: 17 residues. CDR3 DNA sequence: TGTGCCAGCAGCTTGGCCTTGGGGCAGCAAGCAGACTATGGCTACACCTTC. Translation: CASSLALGQQADYGYTF.

The chain couples TRBV6-5 to TRBJ1-4; TRBD1 aligns across 8 bases. V shed 6 bases, J shed 8 bases, and the junction held 8 bases outside the gene matches. CDR1 is MNHEY, CDR2 SVGAGI, per germline. The CDR3 is 14 amino acids. CDR3 amino acids: CASSSDRGREKLFF. The CDR3 nucleotides are TGTGCCAGCAGCTCTGACAGGGGCCGGGAAAAACTGTTTTTT.

The V gene is TRBV7-8, the J gene TRBJ1-2; 7 nucleotides line up with TRBD1. This CDR3 region has 15 residues. The germline V gene encodes CDR1 SGHVS and CDR2 FQNEAQ. Germline trimming cut 4 bases from V and 4 bases from J; bases unmatched to any gene: 9. The CDR3 loop reads CASSYHTGTVYGYTF. DNA for the CDR3: TGTGCCAGCAGCTATCACACCGGGACAGTCTATGGCTACACCTTC.

The V and J genes are TRBV7-9 and TRBJ2-5; 7 positions agree with TRBD2. In germline, CDR1 is SEHNR, CDR2 FQNEAQ (reference sequence). V was clipped by 1 base and J by 5 bases; unmatched bases: 4. This CDR3 has 14 residues. The CDR3 DNA reads as TGTGCCAGCAGCTTAGGCGGGAGCCACGAGACCCAGTACTTC. It encodes CASSLGGSHETQYF.

The chain uses TRBV10-3 and TRBJ1-1; perhaps TRBD1 as D (6 bases). Germline CDR1 and CDR2: ENHRY and SYGVKD. The V and J ends lost 9 bases and 4 bases respectively, with 12 bases between them. The CDR3 runs to 12 residues. CDR3 nucleotides: TGTGCCATTTCACAGGGACCCACTGAAGCTTTCTTT. This codes for CAISQGPTEAFF.

The V call is TRBV6-5, the J call TRBJ2-3; D gene unclear. V lost 2 bases and J 2 bases, leaving 11 bases between the germline ends. The CDR3 spans 15 residues. In germline, CDR1 is MNHEY, CDR2 SVGAGI. The CDR3 bases are TGTGCCAGCAGTTACGATGGATACCACACAGATACGCAGTATTTT. Protein product: CASSYDGYHTDTQYF.

DNA of the CDR3: TGTGCCAGCAGCTTAGATGGTAGTGATTCTCGGGCCCAGCATTTT. This translates into CASSLDGSDSRAQHF. This sequence joins TRBV7-9 and TRBJ1-5; D remains unclear. CDR3 length: 15 residues. V was pared by 1 base and J by 11 bases, with 18 bases between. CDR1 is SEHNR and CDR2 is FQNEAQ in the germline V gene (reference sequence).

CDR3 region: CASSPFGSNTGELFF. CDR3 nucleotide sequence: TGTGCCAGCAGCCCGTTTGGGTCGAACACCGGGGAGCTGTTTTTT. V gene TRBV7-7 combines with J gene TRBJ2-2; D is ambiguous. Germline values: CDR1 SSHAT, CDR2 FNYEAQ (reference sequence). The ends were cut back, 5 bases at V and 0 bases at J, with 10 bases in the middle. CDR3 size: 15 residues.

This clone showed up just a few times. V and J are TRBV6-4 and TRBJ1-2, with no clear D. The CDR3 is 14 residues long. Germline values: CDR1 MRHNA, CDR2 SNTAGT. Trimming stripped 6 bases from V and 6 bases from J, with 17 bases between. The CDR3 loop is CASSPTQESDGYTF. The CDR3 nucleotides read TGTGCCAGCAGCCCTACTCAGGAGTCTGATGGCTACACCTTC.

The genes are TRBV9 and TRBJ1-1; 8 nucleotides line up with TRBD1. From germline, CDR1 is SGDLS and CDR2 YYNGEE. J gave up 5 bases and V 7 bases, and 13 bases lay outside the gene matches. This CDR3 contains 15 residues. The CDR3: CASRSIRGPGTEAFF. The CDR3 DNA is TGTGCCAGCCGATCCATCAGGGGGCCGGGGACTGAAGCTTTCTTT.

Remarks on this clone: No conserved phenylalanine or tryptophan is present at the end of the CDR3, so a read error is the likely explanation. Because the CDR3's place on the DNA is in doubt, the DNA is left out and the CDR3 is given as listed by TCRdb. The chain joins TRBV4-1 to TRBJ2-3; the DNA was not compared with TRBD2, the D call given in the table. The germline CDR1 and CDR2 sequences are MGHRA and YSYEKL. Both ends counted, the CDR3 spans 16 residues. The CDR3 region is CASSQVWVSGSFFDAS.

This clone was recorded a few times. V gene TRBV7-6 combines with J gene TRBJ1-4; D not resolved. The germline V gene encodes CDR1 SGHVS and CDR2 FNYEAQ. The CDR3 covers 13 residues. Trimming removed 5 bases from V and 8 bases from J, with 12 bases in between. The CDR3 sequence: CASSLDVPEKLFF. DNA of the CDR3: TGTGCCAGCAGCCTCGACGTGCCGGAAAAACTGTTTTTT.

V and J are TRBV11-2 and TRBJ2-5, with a weak D call TRBD2 (6 bases). Trimming removed 1 base at V and 2 bases at J, with 11 bases between. Germline V gene sequence: CDR1 SGHAT, CDR2 FQNNGV. The CDR3 extends over 15 amino acids. The CDR3 region has the DNA TGTGCCAGCAGCTTAGGGGGAGGACCACAAGAGACCCAGTACTTC. The encoded protein is CASSLGGGPQETQYF. The full variable domain, its missing parts supplied by reference TRBV11-2 and TRBJ2-5, is EAGVAQSPRYKIIEKRQSVAFWCNPISGHATLYWYQQILGQGPKLLIQFQNNGVVDDSQLPKDRFSAERLKGVDSTLKIQPAKLEDSAVYLCASSLGGGPQETQYFGPGTRLLVL.

This chain uses TRBV5-1 with TRBJ2-5; the D gene is possibly TRBD2 (6 bases). Trimming cost V 0 bases and J 2 bases, with 8 bases left between them. The germline CDR1 and CDR2 sequences are SGHRS and YFSETQ. The CDR3 is 14 amino acids. Written as DNA, the CDR3 is TGCGCCAGCAGCTTGGGACGGGGGCAAGAGACCCAGTACTTC. Its translation: CASSLGRGQETQYF.

This clone has only a few counts. The chain joins TRBV4-1 to TRBJ1-5; the D gene is possibly TRBD1 (5 bases). CDR1 and CDR2 from the germline V gene are MGHRA and YSYEKL. Between the trimmed V and J ends, which lost 1 base and 5 bases, there was a span of 15 bases. The CDR3 length is 16 residues. CDR3 sequence reads: CASSQVVGRGDQPQHF. CDR3 DNA: TGCGCCAGCAGCCAAGTGGTCGGGCGGGGGGATCAGCCCCAGCATTTT.

The rearrangement links TRBV27 to TRBJ1-2; D possibly corresponds to TRBD1 (6 bases). The CDR3 is made up of 14 amino acids. Germline V gene data show CDR1 as MNHEY and CDR2 as SMNVEV (reference sequence). V gave up 1 base and J gave up 6 bases, with 12 bases separating them. The CDR3 loop reads CASSLYREDHGYTF. In DNA form, the CDR3 reads TGTGCCAGCAGTTTATACAGGGAAGATCATGGCTACACCTTC.

The chain is built from TRBV6-5 and TRBJ2-5; 7 nucleotides align to TRBD1. CDR1 MNHEY and CDR2 SVGAGI come from the germline V gene. Losses at the gene ends were 0 bases for V and 7 bases for J; bases not matched to a gene: 5. The CDR3 consists of 14 residues. The CDR3 spells CASSYSRQGRTQYF. As DNA, the CDR3 is TGTGCCAGCAGTTACTCCAGACAGGGCCGGACCCAGTACTTC.

The chain carries TRBV29-1 and TRBJ1-2, with TRBD1 matching over 7 bases. Per germline, CDR1 SQVTM and CDR2 ANQGSEA. Germline trimming cut 7 bases from V and 7 bases from J; bases unmatched to any gene: 15. The CDR3 sequence is 14 residues long. The CDR3 region has the DNA TGCAGCGCCCCATTCCAGGGGGTCTTGAGTGGCTACACCTTC. Its translation is CSAPFQGVLSGYTF.

The chain has TRBV5-1 and TRBJ1-1; D possibly corresponds to TRBD1 (5 bases). CDR3 length: 17 residues. The germline V and J ends were trimmed by 4 bases and 0 bases, with 19 bases remaining between them. In germline, CDR1 is SGHRS, CDR2 YFSETQ. CDR3 DNA: TGCGCCAGCAGCCCCATGGAGGGGATGAGGTTGAACACTGAAGCTTTCTTT. Translation gives CASSPMEGMRLNTEAFF.

This chain uses TRBV7-3 with TRBJ2-3; 7 bases match TRBD1. Per germline, CDR1 SGHTA and CDR2 FQGTGA. V gave up 2 bases and J gave up 6 bases; unmatched junction bases: 5. The CDR3 spans 14 residues. CDR3 sequence (DNA): TGTGCCAGCAGCTTAGTGTCAGGGGGTGATACGCAGTATTTT. This sequence encodes CASSLVSGGDTQYF. The full variable domain, rest sourced from reference TRBV7-3 and TRBJ2-3, is GAGVSQTPSNKVTEKGKYVELRCDPISGHTALYWYRQSLGQGPEFLIYFQGTGAADDSGLPNDRFFAVRPEGSVSTLKIQRTERGDSAVYLCASSLVSGGDTQYFGPGTRLTVL.

The chain carries TRBV10-2 and TRBJ2-2; D gene unclear. The CDR3 has 13 residues. Trimming pared 9 bases from V and 8 bases from J, leaving 16 bases between. Germline CDR1 reads WSHSY; CDR2 reads SAAADI. CDR3 in amino acids: CARPCPGWGELFF. The CDR3 DNA reads as TGCGCCAGACCCTGCCCAGGCTGGGGGGAGCTGTTTTTT.

CDR3 sequence: CAEGDGYTF. The CDR3 bases are TGTGCCGAGGGGGACGGCTACACCTTC. V gene TRBV21-1 combines with J gene TRBJ1-2; the table's TRBD1 call for D was not verified on the DNA. TRBV21-1 is reported as a pseudogene. The CDR3 contains 9 residues.

This clone was picked up a small number of times. The genes are TRBV19 and TRBJ2-7, with unresolved D. Germline CDR1 is LNHDA and CDR2 is SQIVND (reference sequence). CDR3 length: 15 amino acids. Trimming took 9 bases from V and 2 from J, leaving 20 bases between them. The chain's CDR3 is CASRDPGKSPYEQYF. The CDR3 nucleotides are TGTGCCAGCCGAGACCCGGGCAAGAGCCCCTACGAGCAGTACTTC. Filled out from reference TRBV19 and TRBJ2-7, the complete variable domain reads DGGITQSPKYLFRKEGQNVTLSCEQNLNHDAMYWYRQDPGQGLRLIYYSQIVNDFQKGDIAEGYSVSREKKESFPLTVTSAQKNPTAFYLCASRDPGKSPYEQYFGPGTRLTVT.

Written as DNA, the CDR3 is TGTGGAGGCTCCCGGGAACAAGAGACCCAGTACTTC. It specifies CGGSREQETQYF. The chain couples TRBV7-9 to TRBJ2-5; D might be TRBD2 (5 bases). The CDR3 loop spans 12 amino acids. Germline CDR1 is SEHNR and CDR2 is FQNEAQ (reference sequence).

The genes are TRBV25-1 and TRBJ2-7, with 9 bases matching TRBD1. With V trimmed by 4 bases and J by 3 bases, 7 bases remained unmatched. There are 15 residues in the CDR3. Germline lookup yields CDR1 MGHDK and CDR2 SYGVNS. The CDR3 DNA is TGTGCCAGCAGTGCGACCGGGACAGGGAGCTACGAGCAGTACTTC. Translated, it gives CASSATGTGSYEQYF.

The chain has TRBV7-3 and TRBJ2-5; D remains unclear. Per germline, CDR1 SGHTA and CDR2 FQGTGA. The germline V and J ends were trimmed by 1 base and 5 bases, with 8 bases remaining between them. CDR3 length: 13 amino acids. As DNA, the CDR3 is TGTGCCAGCAGCTTAAGGACCTCCGAGACCCAGTACTTC. Translated: CASSLRTSETQYF.

The V call is TRBV19, the J call TRBJ1-2; the match to TRBD1 covers 7 bases. In germline, CDR1 is LNHDA, CDR2 SQIVND (reference sequence). This CDR3 spans 17 amino acids. V dropped 2 bases and J dropped 0; count of bases not matched to a gene: 9. The CDR3, as DNA: TGTGCCAGTAGTATACCGACAGGGACCCCCTCTAACTATGGCTACACCTTC. This sequence encodes CASSIPTGTPSNYGYTF.